This passage covers 20 T cell receptor beta chains from one sample sequenced in a study of blood T cell repertoires in COVID-19 (dated by TCRdb to the early 2020s). Libraries were constructed by the immunoSEQ multiplex PCR assay. This is the immuneACCESS table as TCRdb keeps it, with only in-frame sequences that have V and J called. A part of the clones is gone; compared with another copy, unresolved V genes explain less than half, and the rest is unexplained. For this sample the table gives more than 200,000 clones, of which 81% were detected only once. In total, the top ten clones hold about 8% of the sample. The sample consisted of peripheral blood. These receptors all come from an elderly woman with acute or convalescent COVID-19.

This clone was counted once. This CDR3 fails to terminate in the conserved phenylalanine or tryptophan, so it likely reflects a read error. Because the CDR3's place on the DNA is in doubt, the DNA is left out and the CDR3 is given as listed by TCRdb. CDR3 sequence reads: CASSSGGVFDV. The rearrangement joins TRBV6-2 or TRBV6-3 to TRBJ2-2; the table's D call of TRBD1 was not tested on the DNA. CDR1 and CDR2 (germline): MNHEY, SVGEGT. The CDR3 has 11 residues if both end residues are counted.

The chain employs TRBV15 and TRBJ2-1; the match to TRBD2 covers 7 bases. This CDR3 spans 16 amino acids. V was clipped by 0 bases and J by 6 bases; unmatched bases: 8. The V gene's germline CDR1 is LNHNV and CDR2 YYDKDF (reference sequence). The CDR3 loop reads CATSRDPSGVTNEQFF. The DNA of the CDR3 is TGTGCCACCAGCAGAGATCCTAGCGGCGTTACCAATGAGCAGTTCTTC.

The V call is TRBV5-4, the J call TRBJ2-4; a possible D gene is TRBD1 (5 bases). The CDR3 runs to 13 residues. Germline V gene lookup returns CDR1 SGHNT and CDR2 YYREEE (reference sequence). Trimming removed 6 bases at V and 7 bases at J, with 14 bases between. The CDR3 coding sequence is TGTGCCAGCATCCCCCCGGCAGGGAACATTCAGTACTTC. Translation gives CASIPPAGNIQYF.

This clone was observed a few times. V usage is TRBV4-1 and J usage is TRBJ2-1, with TRBD2 matching 8 bases. The length of the CDR3 is 17 residues. J lost 3 bases, V lost 0 bases, and 7 bases had no gene match. Germline V gene lookup returns CDR1 MGHRA and CDR2 YSYEKL. The chain's CDR3 is CASSQDPAGTSYNEQFF. For the CDR3, the DNA is TGCGCCAGCAGCCAAGATCCCGCTGGGACTAGCTACAATGAGCAGTTCTTC.

Comment on this clone: The sample has other DNA sequences that encode this CDR3 too. V gene TRBV29-1 combines with J gene TRBJ2-3; D is unresolved. CDR3 length: 11 amino acids. V lost 4 bases to trimming and J lost 4 bases, with 6 bases between them. Germline-derived CDR1 and CDR2 are SQVTM and ANQGSEA. CDR3 sequence: CSVAGPDTQYF. Here the CDR3 DNA reads TGCAGCGTTGCGGGTCCAGATACGCAGTATTTT.

This clone was seen a few times. The rearrangement uses TRBV14 and TRBJ1-2; weak D call: TRBD1 (6 bases). CDR3 size: 14 residues. Trimming took 4 bases from V and 3 from J, leaving 12 bases between them. CDR1 is SGHDN, CDR2 FVKESK, per germline. Written as DNA, the CDR3 is TGTGCCAGCAGCCGAAACAGGGCCGACTATGGCTACACCTTC. Residues: CASSRNRADYGYTF.

Note on this clone: Other nucleotide sequences in the sample specify the same CDR3. The chain uses TRBV3-1 (or the pseudogene TRBV3-2) and TRBJ2-2, with D unresolved. Germline CDR1 is LGHDT and CDR2 is YNNKEL (reference sequence). The V end lost 1 base, the J end lost 6 bases, and 6 bases lay between the germline ends. The CDR3 has 13 amino acids. This CDR3 is CASSQVAAGELFF. The CDR3 bases are TGTGCCAGCAGCCAAGTTGCAGCCGGGGAGCTGTTTTTT.

This clone was recorded only once. The gene calls are TRBV24-1 and TRBJ2-5, with D perhaps TRBD1 (8 bases). CDR1 and CDR2 from the germline V gene are KGHDR and SFDVKD. Trimming cost V 3 bases and J 4 bases, with 17 bases left between them. CDR3 length: 16 residues. DNA of the CDR3: TGTGCCACCAGTGATCGCAGGGGGCCGGGAGGAGAGACCCAGTACTTC. Translated: CATSDRRGPGGETQYF.

This clone was counted once. This chain links TRBV19 with TRBJ2-5; 11 bases match TRBD1. The length of the CDR3 is 16 residues. The germline gives CDR1 LNHDA, CDR2 SQIVND (reference sequence). The trim removed 0 bases at V and 7 bases at J, leaving 7 bases unmatched. The CDR3, as DNA: TGTGCCAGTAGTATAGACGGGACAGGGGGTAAATGGACCCAGTACTTC. This codes for CASSIDGTGGKWTQYF.

V is TRBV25-1 and J is TRBJ2-3, with 8 bases fitting TRBD1. There are 17 residues in the CDR3. Germline CDR1 MGHDK, CDR2 SYGVNS. The J segment lost 2 bases and the V segment lost 5 bases, leaving 12 bases of the junction unmatched. CDR3 DNA: TGTGCCAGCAGTACCCGAGGACAGGGTGGTATCACAGATACGCAGTATTTT. Amino acids: CASSTRGQGGITDTQYF.

The CDR3 bases are TGTGCCAGCAGTTACGACAGGGGGCGGGAGACCCAGTACTTC. It is translated as CASSYDRGRETQYF. The chain recombines TRBV6-5 with TRBJ2-5; 10 bases map to TRBD1. From germline, CDR1 is MNHEY and CDR2 SVGAGI. CDR3 length equals 14 residues. Trimming at V came to 2 bases and at J to 5 bases, leaving 2 bases not matched to a gene.

This clone was observed once. The V gene is TRBV14, the J gene TRBJ1-2, with 8 positions matching TRBD1. This CDR3 is built from 15 residues. J lost 0 bases, V lost 4 bases, and 4 bases had no gene match. CDR1 is SGHDN, CDR2 FVKESK, per germline. This CDR3 is CASSRDRLANYGYTF. The CDR3 DNA sequence: TGTGCCAGCAGCCGGGACAGGTTAGCTAACTATGGCTACACCTTC.

The chain recombines TRBV30 with TRBJ2-7; D call uncertain. Germline V gene data show CDR1 as GTSNPN and CDR2 as SVGIG (reference sequence). The CDR3 has 14 amino acids. The V gene lost 2 bases and the J gene lost 3 bases, with 14 bases spanning the gap. The CDR3 protein is CAWSSQAYLYEQYF. The CDR3 region has the DNA TGTGCCTGGAGTTCTCAAGCCTACCTCTACGAGCAGTACTTC.

Here the CDR3 reads CATTDSTSSTDTQYF. In nucleotides, the CDR3 is TGTGCCACCACGGACAGTACCTCTAGCACAGATACGCAGTATTTT. The genes are TRBV19 and TRBJ2-3; D perhaps matches TRBD1 (6 bases). V lost 10 bases and J lost 0, with 17 bases in between. CDR3 size: 15 residues. Germline CDR1 reads LNHDA; CDR2 reads SQIVND (reference sequence). Filled out from reference TRBV19 and TRBJ2-3, the complete variable domain reads DGGITQSPKYLFRKEGQNVTLSCEQNLNHDAMYWYRQDPGQGLRLIYYSQIVNDFQKGDIAEGYSVSREKKESFPLTVTSAQKNPTAFYLCATTDSTSSTDTQYFGPGTRLTVL.

V gene TRBV4-2 combines with J gene TRBJ2-7, with 9 positions matching TRBD1. After removal of 1 base from V and 4 bases from J, the junction contained 8 bases not matched to a gene. The germline gives CDR1 LGHNA, CDR2 YNFKEQ. The CDR3 extends over 16 amino acids. The CDR3 protein is CASSQAARDRAYEQYF. CDR3 coding DNA: TGTGCCAGCAGCCAAGCTGCCCGGGACAGGGCTTACGAGCAGTACTTC.

The chain has TRBV19 and TRBJ1-2; 11 bases are a match to TRBD1. This CDR3 comprises 16 residues. V lost 5 bases to trimming and J lost 8 bases; unmatched junction nucleotides: 13. Germline assignment: CDR1 LNHDA and CDR2 SQIVND (reference sequence). CDR3 coding DNA: TGTGCCAGTAGTGGCTGGCAGGGACAGGGGGTTGTCGGCTACACCTTC. It codes for CASSGWQGQGVVGYTF.

The chain carries TRBV12-5 and TRBJ1-2; the D is unclear. From germline, CDR1 is LGHNT and CDR2 FRNRAP. This CDR3 region has 13 residues. The V and J ends lost 1 base and 2 bases respectively, with 5 bases between them. The CDR3 DNA reads TGTGCTAGTGGTTTGGGACAAAACTATGGCTACACCTTC. This gives the protein CASGLGQNYGYTF.

This clone was counted only a few times. V is TRBV28 and J is TRBJ1-1; a weak D match, TRBD1 (5 bases). From germline, CDR1 is MDHEN and CDR2 SYDVKM. V lost 0 bases and J lost 5, with 7 bases in between. The CDR3 totals 13 residues. Here the CDR3 reads CASSLWQGTEAFF. CDR3 in DNA: TGTGCCAGCAGTTTATGGCAGGGAACTGAAGCTTTCTTT.

The chain carries TRBV5-1 and TRBJ1-1, with D tentatively TRBD1 (5 bases). Germline V gene sequence: CDR1 SGHRS, CDR2 YFSETQ. Trimming pared 0 bases from V and 3 bases from J, leaving 12 bases between. CDR3 length: 15 amino acids. The DNA for the CDR3 is TGCGCCAGCAGCTTGGGGACAAGAGTGGACACTGAAGCTTTCTTT. This sequence encodes CASSLGTRVDTEAFF.

The gene calls are TRBV7-7 and TRBJ2-2; a possible D gene is TRBD1 (6 bases). V was clipped by 5 bases and J by 5 bases, with 15 bases between them. Germline CDR1 reads SSHAT; CDR2 reads FNYEAQ (reference sequence). This CDR3 region has 15 residues. The CDR3 DNA reads TGTGCCAGCAGCGCCTCACAGGGCAGTACCGGGGAGCTGTTTTTT. Protein sequence: CASSASQGSTGELFF.